This T cell receptor beta chain was obtained from a study of blood T cells in healthy people across ages. Germline V lookup: CDR1 SQVTM, CDR2 ANQGSEA. The CDR3 contains 12 residues. A second about 7 to 12 cycle PCR used barcoded and J-beta primers. MiXCR, applied by TCRdb to the 5' RACE reads, yields one record per CDR3 protein. In the table there are 1.5 million to 2 million distinct CDR3 sequences, less than 50% of which are singletons. V gene TRBV29-1 combines with J gene TRBJ2-1; D call uncertain. The J call is uncertain, as TRBJ2-7 better fits the DNA end. What was sequenced was blood. The clonotype comes from a woman between 35 and 50 years old in good health. The chain's CDR3 is CSVRRSYNEQYF. CDR3 bases: TGCAGCGTTCGACGATCCTACAATGAGCAGTACTTC.